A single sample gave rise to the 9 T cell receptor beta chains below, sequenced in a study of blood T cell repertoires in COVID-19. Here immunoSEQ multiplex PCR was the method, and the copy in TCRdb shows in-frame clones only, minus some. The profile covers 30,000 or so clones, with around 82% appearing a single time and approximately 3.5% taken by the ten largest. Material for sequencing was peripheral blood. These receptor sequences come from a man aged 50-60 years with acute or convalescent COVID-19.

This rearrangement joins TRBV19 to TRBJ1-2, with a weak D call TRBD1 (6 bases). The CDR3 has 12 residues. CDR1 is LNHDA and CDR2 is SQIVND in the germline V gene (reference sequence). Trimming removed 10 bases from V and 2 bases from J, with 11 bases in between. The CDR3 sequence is CATRDNNYGYTF. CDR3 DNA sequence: TGTGCCACTCGGGACAACAACTATGGCTACACCTTC.

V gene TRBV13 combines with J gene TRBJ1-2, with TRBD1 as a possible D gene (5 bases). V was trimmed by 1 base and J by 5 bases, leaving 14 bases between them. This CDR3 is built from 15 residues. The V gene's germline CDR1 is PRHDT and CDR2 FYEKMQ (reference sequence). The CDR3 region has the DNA TGTGCCAGCAGCTTAGAGGGCAGGGTGAGATATGGCTACACCTTC. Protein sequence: CASSLEGRVRYGYTF.

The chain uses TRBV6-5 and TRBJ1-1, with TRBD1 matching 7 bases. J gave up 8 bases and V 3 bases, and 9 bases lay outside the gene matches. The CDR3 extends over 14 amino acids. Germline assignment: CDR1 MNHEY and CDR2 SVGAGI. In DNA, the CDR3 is TGTGCCAGCAGTTATTCCGGACAGGCGGGAGAAGCTTTCTTT. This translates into CASSYSGQAGEAFF.

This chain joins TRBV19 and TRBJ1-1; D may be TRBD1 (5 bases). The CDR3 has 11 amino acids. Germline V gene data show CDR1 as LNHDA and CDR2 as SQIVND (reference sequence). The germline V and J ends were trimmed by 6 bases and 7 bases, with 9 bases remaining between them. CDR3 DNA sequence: TGTGCCAGTAGACAGGAGCTTGAAGCTTTCTTT. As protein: CASRQELEAFF.

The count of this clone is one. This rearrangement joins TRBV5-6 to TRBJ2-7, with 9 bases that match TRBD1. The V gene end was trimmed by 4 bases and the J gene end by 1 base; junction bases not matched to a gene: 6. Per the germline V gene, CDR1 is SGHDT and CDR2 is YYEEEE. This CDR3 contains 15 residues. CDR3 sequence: CASSGYRGPSYEQYF. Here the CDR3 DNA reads TGTGCCAGCAGCGGATACAGGGGGCCATCCTACGAGCAGTACTTC.

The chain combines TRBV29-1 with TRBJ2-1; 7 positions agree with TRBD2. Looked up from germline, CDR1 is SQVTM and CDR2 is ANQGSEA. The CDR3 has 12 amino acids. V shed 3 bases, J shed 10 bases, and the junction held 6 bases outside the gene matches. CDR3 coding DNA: TGCAGCGTTGATTCGGGGGGTCCGGAGCAGTTCTTC. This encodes CSVDSGGPEQFF.

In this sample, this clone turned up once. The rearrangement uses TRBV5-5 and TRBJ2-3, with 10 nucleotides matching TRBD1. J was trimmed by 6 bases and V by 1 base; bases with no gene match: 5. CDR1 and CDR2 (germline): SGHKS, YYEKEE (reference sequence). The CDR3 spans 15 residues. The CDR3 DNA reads TGTGCCAGCAGCTTGTTGGGACAGGGGCCCGATACGCAGTATTTT. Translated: CASSLLGQGPDTQYF.

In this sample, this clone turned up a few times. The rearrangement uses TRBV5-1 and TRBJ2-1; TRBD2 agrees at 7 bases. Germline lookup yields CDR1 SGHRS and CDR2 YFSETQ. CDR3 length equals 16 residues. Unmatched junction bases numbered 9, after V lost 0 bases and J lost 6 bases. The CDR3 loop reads CASSLATSGNGNEQFF. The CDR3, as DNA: TGCGCCAGCAGCTTGGCCACAAGCGGGAACGGCAATGAGCAGTTCTTC.

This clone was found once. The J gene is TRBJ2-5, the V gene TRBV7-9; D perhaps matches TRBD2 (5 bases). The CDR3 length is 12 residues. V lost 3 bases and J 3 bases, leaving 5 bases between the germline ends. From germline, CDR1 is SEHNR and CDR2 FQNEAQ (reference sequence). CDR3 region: CASSFGKETQYF. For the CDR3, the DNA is TGTGCCAGCAGCTTCGGGAAAGAGACCCAGTACTTC.